The 18 T cell receptor beta chains reported below all come from one sample, sequenced in a study of T cell clonality in common variable immunodeficiency. Sequencing was performed with immunoSEQ multiplex PCR; in TCRdb, only in-frame clones are kept and a portion is missing. The sample shows some 60,000 clones, none of them appearing just once. The sample taken for sequencing was peripheral blood mononuclear cells. These TCRs come from a person aged 18 to 69 in good health.

Ten or more counts support this clone. Sequencing ends 3 residues short of the CDR3 end; the germline J gene provides the rest. The V gene is TRBV20-1, the J gene TRBJ1-1; D is uncertain. Germline CDR1 is DFQATT and CDR2 is SNEGSKA (reference sequence). The CDR3 is 15 amino acids. Between the trimmed V and J ends, which lost 1 base and 0 bases, there was a span of 12 bases. The sequenced CDR3 bases are TGCAGTGCTAGAGGCGGGATTAACATGAACACTGAA. Its translation: CSARGGINMNTE. The CDR3 as a whole reads CSARGGINMNTEAFF.

This clone was seen repeatedly, ten times or more. The CDR3 end falls 3 residues outside the read, so it is completed with the germline J gene. V is TRBV10-3 and J is TRBJ1-1; 9 nucleotides match TRBD1. CDR1 is ENHRY and CDR2 is SYGVKD in the germline V gene. The CDR3 runs to 15 residues. J lost 6 bases, V lost 2 bases, and 7 bases had no gene match. The sequenced CDR3 bases are TGTGCCATCAGTGAGAACTTTGGGACAGGGTCTGAA. Amino acid sequence: CAISENFGTGSE. The CDR3 reads in full as CAISENFGTGSEAFF.

This clone was seen repeatedly, ten times or more. The missing CDR3 end, 3 residues past where the read stops, is filled in from the germline J gene. The genes are TRBV7-2 and TRBJ2-5; D is perhaps TRBD2 (6 bases). This CDR3 comprises 15 residues. The ends were cut back, 1 base at V and 0 bases at J, with 9 bases in the middle. CDR1 is SGHTA and CDR2 is FQGNSA in the germline V gene. The CDR3 bases that were read are TGTGCCAGCAGCTTAGTTGTAGCGGACCAAGAGACC. Translation: CASSLVVADQET. The full CDR3 reads CASSLVVADQETQYF.

This clone was detected many times. The DNA ends 3 residues before the CDR3 does, and the rest of the CDR3 is filled in from the germline J gene. V and J are TRBV2 and TRBJ1-2, with TRBD1 matching 8 bases. Germline CDR1 SNHLY, CDR2 FYNNEI. This CDR3 comprises 15 residues. The CDR3 region is CASSEKGRGHVGYTF. Partial CDR3 DNA: TGTGCCAGCAGTGAAAAGGGCAGGGGGCACGTCGGC. Drawing the rest from reference TRBV2 and TRBJ1-2, the complete variable domain is EPEVTQTPSHQVTQMGQEVILRCVPISNHLYFYWYRQILGQKVEFLVSFYNNEISEKSEIFDDQFSVERPDGSNFTLKIRSTKLEDSAMYFCASSEKGRGHVGYTFGSGTRLTVV.

In this sample, this clone turned up many times. The read stops 3 residues short of the end of the CDR3; the missing end is completed from the germline J gene. The chain links TRBV19 to TRBJ2-1; a possible D gene is TRBD2 (6 bases). The CDR3 consists of 14 residues. Germline values: CDR1 LNHDA, CDR2 SQIVND (reference sequence). V dropped 3 bases and J dropped 2 bases, with 8 bases sitting between them. CDR3 protein: CASSMGGTYNEQFF. Incomplete CDR3 DNA: TGTGCCAGTAGTATGGGCGGGACCTACAATGAG.

This clone was seen many times. Read sequence stops 3 residues before the CDR3 end, and the germline J gene provides the missing end. The rearrangement joins TRBV6-2 or TRBV6-3 to TRBJ2-5; D may be TRBD2 (6 bases). Germline V lookup: CDR1 MNHEY, CDR2 SVGEGT. The CDR3 covers 14 residues. V was cut by 2 bases and J by 4 bases, with 11 bases left in between. The CDR3 sequence: CASSYPTSLETQYF. The sequenced part of the CDR3 DNA is TGTGCCAGCAGTTACCCGACTAGTTTAGAGACC.

Many counts were recorded for this clone. The sequenced fragment ends 3 residues before the CDR3 boundary, so the rest is inferred from the germline J gene. The chain is built from TRBV7-2 and TRBJ1-4, with TRBD1 matching over 7 bases. After removal of 6 bases from V and 3 bases from J, the junction contained 1 base not matched to a gene. Germline lookup yields CDR1 SGHTA and CDR2 FQGNSA. CDR3 length equals 13 residues. The CDR3 reads CASRGGPNEKLFF. The CDR3 bases that were read are TGTGCCAGCAGAGGGGGCCCTAATGAAAAA.

This clone was recorded many times. Coverage ceases 3 residues before the CDR3 finishes, and the germline J gene fills in the end. The chain couples TRBV7-2 to TRBJ2-7, with D possibly TRBD1 on 5 matching bases. CDR1 SGHTA and CDR2 FQGNSA come from the germline V gene. Between the trimmed V and J ends, which lost 5 bases and 4 bases, there was a span of 15 bases. This CDR3 region has 14 residues. CDR3 in amino acids: CASSTYDRPYEQYF. CDR3 DNA, as far as it was read: TGTGCCAGCAGCACCTACGACAGACCGTACGAG. The full variable domain, with the rest looked up from reference TRBV7-2 and TRBJ2-7, is GAGVSQSPSNKVTEKGKDVELRCDPISGHTALYWYRQSLGQGLEFLIYFQGNSAPDKSGLPSDRFSAERTGGSVSTLTIQRTQQEDSAVYLCASSTYDRPYEQYFGPGTRLTVT.

This clone was counted many times. The CDR3 end lies 3 residues beyond the end of the read and is filled in from the germline J gene. The rearrangement joins TRBV3-1 (or the pseudogene TRBV3-2) to TRBJ2-6; TRBD2 is a possible D gene (5 bases). Trimming stripped 7 bases from V and 1 base from J, with 11 bases between. The CDR3 loop spans 15 amino acids. Germline CDR1 and CDR2: LGHDT and YNNKEL (reference sequence). CDR3 sequence: CASTSLVSGANVLTF. Partial CDR3 DNA: TGTGCCAGCACCTCACTAGTATCTGGGGCCAACGTC.

This clone was observed many times. Sequencing ends 3 residues short of the CDR3 end; the germline J gene provides the rest. The rearrangement joins TRBV9 to TRBJ2-7, with 9 bases lining up with TRBD1. CDR3 length equals 14 residues. Trimming removed 0 bases from V and 4 bases from J; junction bases left unmatched: 2. CDR1 SGDLS and CDR2 YYNGEE come from the germline V gene. The CDR3 DNA, read in part, is TGTGCCAGCAGCGTAGCTGGACAGGGGTACGAG. Translating gives CASSVAGQGYE. The full CDR3 protein reads CASSVAGQGYEQYF.

This clone was observed at least ten times. A read error may account for a junction end that differs from germline. The read terminates 3 residues before the CDR3 end, so the remaining end is supplied by the germline J gene. This rearrangement joins TRBV4-2 to TRBJ2-7; 8 nucleotides agree with TRBD2. Germline V gene lookup returns CDR1 LGHNA and CDR2 YNFKEQ. The CDR3 extends over 16 amino acids. The CDR3 spells CASSQVISGRTYEQYF. Partial CDR3 DNA: TGCGCCAGCAGCCAAGTTATCAGCGGGAGAACCTACGAG.

This clone was observed a handful of times. The CDR3 goes on 3 residues after the read ends, and that part is filled in from the germline J gene. The chain uses TRBV10-2 and TRBJ1-5; D remains unclear. The CDR3 runs 13 residues. Germline-derived CDR1 and CDR2 are WSHSY and SAAADI. V gave up 5 bases and J gave up 5 bases, with 10 bases separating them. The CDR3 sequence: CASSPRVDQPQHF. The DNA read from the CDR3 is TGCGCCAGCAGTCCTCGGGTCGATCAGCCC.

In this sample, this clone turned up many times. The read ends 3 residues early relative to the CDR3; the germline J gene fills the gap. The chain is built from TRBV18 and TRBJ2-7, with 8 bases aligning to TRBD2. J gave up 3 bases and V 3 bases, and 4 bases lay outside the gene matches. Germline V CDR1 and CDR2: KGHSH, LQKENI. This CDR3 spans 14 amino acids. The chain's CDR3 is CASSPGTRRYEQYF. The sequenced part of the CDR3 DNA is TGTGCCAGCTCACCGGGGACTAGGCGCTACGAG.

Of note for this clone: The CDR3 end is not reached by the read, which stops 3 residues before it; the germline J gene fills it in. The chain joins TRBV10-2 to TRBJ2-1; 12 bases are a match to TRBD2. Germline V CDR1 and CDR2: WSHSY, SAAADI. Trimming cost V 6 bases and J 2 bases; bases outside gene matches: 2. CDR3 size: 15 residues. The CDR3 is CASRGTSGPYNEQFF. The sequenced part of the CDR3 DNA is TGCGCCAGCAGGGGGACTAGCGGGCCCTACAATGAG.

This clone was counted at least ten times. The read gets to within 3 residues of the CDR3 end, and the germline J gene fills in the rest. The V call is TRBV5-1, the J call TRBJ2-5, with 14 bases that match TRBD2. J lost 6 bases, V lost 4 bases, and 8 bases had no gene match. CDR1 is SGHRS and CDR2 is YFSETQ in the germline V gene. The CDR3 runs 16 residues. The part of the CDR3 DNA that was read is TGCGCCAGCAGCGCGGAAGGGACTAGCGGGAGAAAGACC. This sequence encodes CASSAEGTSGRKT. The CDR3 in its entirety is CASSAEGTSGRKTQYF.

There are many counts of this clone. The read terminates 3 residues ahead of where the CDR3 ends, so the germline J gene completes it. This sequence joins TRBV28 and TRBJ2-7; TRBD1 matches 10 bases. CDR3 length: 14 amino acids. Germline V gene data show CDR1 as MDHEN and CDR2 as SYDVKM. After removal of 7 bases from V and 6 bases from J, the junction contained 9 bases not matched to a gene. CDR3 bases read: TGTGCCAGCACCTTGCCGGGACAGGGGACCGAG. Its translation is CASTLPGQGTE. The whole CDR3 protein reads CASTLPGQGTEQYF.

This clone has ten or more counts. Germline and junction disagree at one end, which may indicate a read error. The CDR3 extends 3 residues past the end of the read, so its final part is completed from the germline J gene. The chain links TRBV4-2 to TRBJ1-2; 9 bases are a match to TRBD1. CDR1 LGHNA and CDR2 YNFKEQ come from the germline V gene. The CDR3 length is 17 residues. This CDR3 is CASSQDWGTGTNYGYTF. The sequenced CDR3 bases are TGCGCCAGCAGCCAAGACTGGGGGACAGGGACCAACTATGGC.

In this sample, this clone turned up a few times. The CDR3 end lies 3 residues beyond the end of the read and is filled in from the germline J gene. The V and J genes are TRBV7-9 and TRBJ2-5; TRBD1 matches 7 bases. V lost 10 bases to trimming and J lost 4 bases; unmatched junction nucleotides: 12. The CDR3 is made up of 14 amino acids. Germline V gene data show CDR1 as SEHNR and CDR2 as FQNEAQ (reference sequence). CDR3 DNA (partial): TGTGCCACCGACTCAGGGGGTCCACTAGAGACC. Translating gives CATDSGGPLET. The CDR3 reads in full as CATDSGGPLETQYF. Variable domain in full (rest from reference TRBV7-9 and TRBJ2-5): DTGVSQNPRHKITKRGQNVTFRCDPISEHNRLYWYRQTLGQGPEFLTYFQNEAQLEKSRLLSDRFSAERPKGSFSTLEIQRTEQGDSAMYLCATDSGGPLETQYFGPGTRLLVL.